The rows below give T cell receptor beta chains drawn from one sample of a study of chemoradiotherapy in HPV16-positive cancers. Measured with immunoSEQ multiplex PCR; TCRdb has only the in-frame clones, and not every one. Here the sample spans approximately 5,000 clones, approximately 80% being singletons. The sample here was tumor tissue, taken from a patient who underwent chemoradiotherapy. These receptors all come from a human donor with HPV-associated anogenital cancer. CDR3s include the opening cysteine and the closing phenylalanine or tryptophan. Fields, in order: J gene, V gene, clone size, D gene, CDR3 protein, CDR3 DNA. The D gene is left open where the match is weak. Clone size is given for some rows only: seen once, a few or many times, or a class if the clone is expanded.

TRBJ2-6	TRBV6-6	few	-	CASRANVLTF	TGTGCCAGCAGGGCCAACGTCCTGACTTTC
TRBJ1-1	TRBV19	-	-	CASSIEMQGRLKTEAFF	TGTGCCAGTAGTATAGAAATGCAGGGACGGTTGAAAACTGAAGCTTTCTTT
TRBJ1-4	TRBV7-9	-	TRBD1	CASSLNPGGINEKLFF	TGTGCCAGCAGCCTCAACCCAGGGGGTATTAATGAAAAACTGTTTTTT
TRBJ1-2	TRBV14	-	-	CASSQGAGTWDLTF	TGTGCCAGCAGCCAAGGTGCCGGGACGTGGGATCTCACCTTC
TRBJ2-3	TRBV28	-	TRBD2	CASRPRHSRAGVSDTQYF	TGTGCCAGCAGGCCCCGACACTCTCGAGCGGGGGTTTCAGATACGCAGTATTTT
TRBJ2-3	TRBV6-1	-	TRBD2	CATSGGGGSTDTQYF	TGTGCCACCTCCGGCGGCGGGGGGAGCACAGATACGCAGTATTTT
TRBJ1-6	TRBV14	-	-	CASSPTNGRRWPLHF	TGTGCCAGCAGCCCGACGAACGGGCGACGATGGCCCCTCCACTTT
TRBJ2-6	TRBV9	few	TRBD2	CASSRRTSGGVTGANVLTF	TGTGCCAGCAGCCGTAGGACTAGCGGGGGGGTAACTGGGGCCAACGTCCTGACTTTC
TRBJ1-1	TRBV5-5	-	-	CASSLEVLNTEAFF	TGTGCCAGCAGCTTGGAAGTCTTGAACACTGAAGCTTTCTTT
TRBJ2-5	TRBV19	-	-	CATSGPFQETQYF	TGTGCCACCTCGGGACCTTTCCAAGAGACCCAGTACTTC
TRBJ2-5	TRBV4-1	-	-	CASSPGDWAETQYF	TGCGCCAGCAGCCCGGGGGACTGGGCTGAGACCCAGTACTTC
TRBJ2-7	TRBV10-1	-	-	CASSDSSSYEQYF	TGCGCCAGCAGTGACAGCAGCTCCTACGAGCAGTACTTC
TRBJ1-6	TRBV4-1	-	-	CASSQDTGTPPNSPLHF	TGCGCCAGCAGCCAAGATACAGGGACCCCGCCGAATTCACCCCTCCACTTT
TRBJ1-2	TRBV5-1	few	-	CASSWRRPRGYTF	TGCGCCAGCAGCTGGAGACGGCCCCGGGGCTACACCTTC
TRBJ2-1	TRBV6-6	few	TRBD2	CASSRISGGAFNEQFF	TGTGCCAGCAGCAGAATTAGCGGGGGGGCATTCAATGAGCAGTTCTTC
TRBJ1-1	TRBV12-5	-	TRBD1	CASGPPSTGGRTEAFF	TGTGCTAGTGGCCCTCCCTCGACAGGGGGAAGGACTGAAGCTTTCTTT
TRBJ1-2	TRBV6-6	-	-	CASSYEGNGYTF	TGTGCCAGCAGTTACGAAGGAAATGGCTACACCTTC
TRBJ2-7	TRBV4-2	-	TRBD1	CASSQDGVGQGAAEQYF	TGTGCCAGCAGCCAAGACGGGGTAGGACAGGGGGCAGCCGAGCAGTACTTC
TRBJ1-5	TRBV18	-	TRBD1	CASSRTGTGEHTSSNQPQHF	TGTGCCAGCTCACGGACCGGGACAGGGGAACATACATCTAGCAATCAGCCCCAGCATTTT
TRBJ2-3	TRBV7-9	-	TRBD2	CASSLAGRGGGTDTQYF	TGTGCCAGCAGCCTAGCGGGGCGGGGGGGCGGCACAGATACGCAGTATTTT
TRBJ2-1	TRBV19	-	TRBD1	CASSGDSLTAEQFF	TGTGCCAGTAGTGGGGACAGTTTGACAGCTGAGCAGTTCTTC
TRBJ2-4	TRBV11-2	-	-	CASSLGQLLAKNIQYF	TGTGCCAGCAGCTTAGGTCAACTTCTAGCCAAAAACATTCAGTACTTC
TRBJ2-7	TRBV4-1	-	-	CASSHQGYSYEQYF	TGCGCCAGCAGCCATCAGGGATACTCCTACGAGCAGTACTTC
TRBJ1-6	TRBV5-4	-	-	CASSQTLGAGRVNNSPLHF	TGTGCCAGCAGCCAGACGCTTGGGGCTGGTAGGGTAAATAATTCACCCCTCCACTTT
TRBJ1-1	TRBV6-1	few	TRBD1	CASSIQPPGGTEAFF	TGTGCCAGCAGTATCCAGCCCCCAGGGGGCACTGAAGCTTTCTTT
TRBJ1-6	TRBV10-2	-	-	CASSLDGMYNSPLHF	TGCGCCAGCAGCCTCGACGGAATGTATAATTCACCCCTCCACTTT
TRBJ1-4	TRBV5-1	-	-	CATDAGAANEKLFF	TGCGCCACCGATGCGGGGGCGGCTAATGAAAAACTGTTTTTT
TRBJ1-5	TRBV23-1	-	TRBD1	CASLARGRGQPQHF	TGCGCCAGTCTCGCAAGGGGGCGCGGTCAGCCCCAGCATTTT
TRBJ2-5	TRBV5-1	-	TRBD1	CASTDRDRGQETQYF	TGCGCCAGCACAGACCGGGACAGGGGGCAAGAGACCCAGTACTTC
TRBJ2-5	TRBV9	-	TRBD2	CASSPWASGGGRETQYF	TGTGCCAGCAGCCCGTGGGCTAGCGGGGGGGGGAGGGAGACCCAGTACTTC
TRBJ2-7	TRBV7-6	large	-	CASSLATDSYYEQYF	TGTGCCAGCAGCTTAGCAACAGACAGTTACTACGAGCAGTACTTC
TRBJ2-2	TRBV10-1	-	TRBD1	CASRHGQGDNTGELFF	TGCGCCAGCAGACACGGACAGGGTGACAACACCGGGGAGCTGTTTTTT
TRBJ2-7	TRBV7-9	-	-	CASSPLVGGPNNEQYF	TGTGCCAGCAGTCCCCTTGTGGGGGGGCCGAACAACGAGCAGTACTTC